This TCR beta chain was retrieved from a study of shared clonotypes between healthy human individuals. The CDR3 consists of 16 residues. Trimming took 4 bases from V and 0 from J, leaving 16 bases between them. Germline-derived CDR1 and CDR2 are SGHRS and YFSETQ. Sequencing was at deep level. Method: immunoSEQ multiplex PCR; TCRdb's copy keeps in-frame clones and lacks some. This sample yields approximately 2.1 million clones, of which 85% to 95% are seen a single time; roughly 0.36% belongs to the top ten. The J gene is TRBJ1-1, the V gene TRBV5-1; D is ambiguous. The source is a man aged 18 to 29 in good health. Some clones in this sample may be carry-over from other donors' samples. The specimen sequenced was naive CD4+ T cells from PBMCs. The subset is: CD45RA+ positively selected. The CDR3 spells CASSGVQSAMNTEAFF. CDR3 nucleotides: TGCGCCAGCAGCGGGGTTCAAAGTGCCATGAACACTGAAGCTTTCTTT.